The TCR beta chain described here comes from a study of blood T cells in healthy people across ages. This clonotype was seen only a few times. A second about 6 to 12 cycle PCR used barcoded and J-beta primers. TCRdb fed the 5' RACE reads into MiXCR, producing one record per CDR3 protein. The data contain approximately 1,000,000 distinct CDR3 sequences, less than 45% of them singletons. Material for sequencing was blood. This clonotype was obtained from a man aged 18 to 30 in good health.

The CDR3 is CASSVEVGPNEKLFF. DNA for the CDR3: TGTGCCAGCAGCGTAGAAGTCGGGCCTAATGAAAAACTGTTTTTT. This sequence joins TRBV9 and TRBJ1-4; no definite D call. The V end lost 0 bases, the J end lost 3 bases, and 9 bases lay between the germline ends. The CDR3 consists of 15 residues. Per the germline V gene, CDR1 is SGDLS and CDR2 is YYNGEE.